This TCR beta chain was captured in a study of blood T cell repertoires in COVID-19. Study-level information: Donors in the United States, Italy and Spain gave samples during acute or convalescent COVID-19.

Authors' methods: Amplified reference gene primers provided the basis for estimating nucleated cell counts. Assay: immunoSEQ multiplex PCR; the TCRdb copy retains only in-frame clones and omits some. That table gives V, J and clone size, and the DNA gave D and trimming. The data show roughly 280,000 clones, with approximately 90% seen just once and 4.1% held by the top ten. Ages ranged from roughly 18 to 100 years, with residence in approximately 23 US areas. Categorization into cohorts depended on clinical history that participants reported. This CDR3 region has 15 residues. The ends were cut back, 2 bases at V and 0 bases at J, with 8 bases in the middle. Germline CDR1 reads SEHNR; CDR2 reads FQNEAQ (reference sequence).

This TCR derives from a woman aged 30 to 39 with acute COVID-19. The chain carries TRBV7-9 and TRBJ2-1; D unclear. Sequenced sample: PBMCs or T cells enriched from blood (not recorded which). The CDR3 bases are TGTGCCAGCAGCTTATCGCCGAGCTCCTACAATGAGCAGTTCTTC. It encodes CASSLSPSSYNEQFF.